The sequence of this TCR beta chain was determined in a study of response to subunit inactivated influenza vaccine. V was pared by 1 base and J by 5 bases, with 26 bases between. CDR1 and CDR2 (germline): DFQATT, SNEGSKA (reference sequence). CDR3 size: 19 residues. This clonotype was counted only a few times. TCRdb re-called the RT-PCR reads with MiXCR, one entry per CDR3 protein. The data show 500,000 to 600,000 distinct CDR3 sequences, about 11% seen once. These data were likewise used in another study, on T cells expressing NK-cell markers. Per that study: Scientists made TCR beta cDNA using 5'RACE template switching with UMIs. The study did not resolve the HCMV specificity of expanded NKG2C+ T cell clones.

Material: PBMCs from blood, obtained on the day of vaccination. This sequence joins TRBV20-1 and TRBJ1-4; TRBD1 is a possible D gene (6 bases). This TCR was sampled from a man aged 45-65 years who received an inactivated influenza vaccine. DNA for the CDR3: TGCAGTGCTAGAGGATCTTTAGGAGGGGGGACACACATCAATGAAAAACTGTTTTTT. Translating it yields CSARGSLGGGTHINEKLFF.